These 23 T cell receptor beta chains were sequenced from one sample in a study of spatial heterogeneity in lung cancer. Time point noted: blood at routine non-recurrence follow-up after resection. TCRdb fed the 5' RACE reads into MiXCR, producing one record per CDR3 protein. The sample holds 72,000 or so distinct CDR3 sequences; about 9.5% are singletons and the top ten take 1.5% to 2%. The material sequenced was PBMCs, taken at follow-up. Receptor source: a female donor with early-stage non-small cell lung cancer.

This chain connects TRBV2 to TRBJ1-5, with D hard to call. The germline CDR1 and CDR2 sequences are SNHLY and FYNNEI. CDR3 length equals 16 residues. The ends were cut back, 4 bases at V and 4 bases at J, with 17 bases in the middle. CDR3 coding DNA: TGTGCCAGCAGTGGGGATCGGGAAGCGGCAAATCAGCCCCAGCATTTT. It codes for CASSGDREAANQPQHF. Based on the CDR3 plus reference TRBV2 and TRBJ1-5, the full variable domain is EPEVTQTPSHQVTQMGQEVILRCVPISNHLYFYWYRQILGQKVEFLVSFYNNEISEKSEIFDDQFSVERPDGSNFTLKIRSTKLEDSAMYFCASSGDREAANQPQHFGDGTRLSIL.

This rearrangement joins TRBV7-3 to TRBJ1-6, with 10 bases aligning to TRBD1. With V trimmed by 5 bases and J by 7 bases, 8 bases remained unmatched. The CDR3 runs to 16 residues. Germline V gene sequence: CDR1 SGHTA, CDR2 FQGTGA. CDR3 residues: CASSMTGGPGNSPLHF. The CDR3 nucleotides are TGTGCCAGCAGCATGACAGGGGGCCCAGGGAATTCACCCCTCCACTTT.

This clonotype showed up many times. This chain uses TRBV7-3 with TRBJ1-1; D remains unclear. The ends were cut back, 1 base at V and 2 bases at J, with 5 bases in the middle. The CDR3 length is 13 residues. Germline values: CDR1 SGHTA, CDR2 FQGTGA. The CDR3 reads CASSLMDNTEAFF. The DNA of the CDR3 is TGTGCCAGCAGCTTAATGGACAACACTGAAGCTTTCTTT.

The chain carries TRBV7-2 and TRBJ1-5; the D is unclear. CDR1 and CDR2 (germline): SGHTA, FQGNSA. Trimming left V 1 base short and J 5 bases short, with 3 bases between. The CDR3 is made up of 12 amino acids. CDR3 DNA sequence: TGTGCCAGCAGCTTAGGTTATCAGCCCCAGCATTTT. Encoded protein: CASSLGYQPQHF.

The rearrangement uses TRBV12-3 or TRBV12-4 and TRBJ2-7, with 7 bases identical to TRBD2. The CDR3 covers 12 residues. V shed 6 bases, J shed 5 bases, and the junction held 4 bases outside the gene matches. Written as DNA, the CDR3 is TGTGCCAGCAGGGGAGGGGCCGACGAGCAGTACTTC. It is translated as CASRGGADEQYF.

There are many counts of this clonotype. The chain uses TRBV20-1 and TRBJ1-1; tentatively, D is TRBD1 (6 bases). V lost 4 bases, J lost 3 bases, and 15 bases lay in between. Germline V lookup: CDR1 DFQATT, CDR2 SNEGSKA (reference sequence). This CDR3 has 14 amino acids. DNA of the CDR3: TGCAGTGCTACCGCAGGGGATCAGGACACTGAAGCTTTCTTT. Encoded protein: CSATAGDQDTEAFF.

In regard to this clonotype: A much bigger clone sits one base away, suggesting this may be a read error. V and J are TRBV29-1 and TRBJ2-5; TRBD2 is a possible D gene (6 bases). The length of the CDR3 is 14 residues. In germline, CDR1 is SQVTM, CDR2 ANQGSEA. CDR3 DNA sequence: TGCAGCGTTTCTCAGGGACTGCGGCGAGAGACCCTGTACTTC. It translates to CSVSQGLRRETLYF.

This clonotype was seen many times. The genes are TRBV28 and TRBJ2-5; 8 bases are a match to TRBD1. The CDR3 runs to 16 residues. J gave up 2 bases and V 5 bases, and 10 bases lay outside the gene matches. From germline, CDR1 is MDHEN and CDR2 SYDVKM. The CDR3 sequence: CASSPGAGGKQETQYF. CDR3 nucleotide sequence: TGTGCCAGCAGTCCAGGGGCAGGGGGCAAGCAAGAGACCCAGTACTTC. Combining the CDR3 with reference TRBV28 and TRBJ2-5 gives the whole variable domain DVKVTQSSRYLVKRTGEKVFLECVQDMDHENMFWYRQDPGLGLRLIYFSYDVKMKEKGDIPEGYSVSREKKERFSLILESASTNQTSMYLCASSPGAGGKQETQYFGPGTRLLVL.

This clonotype was counted at least ten times. CDR3 amino acids: CATSDGVATLAYTGELFF. The CDR3 DNA reads TGTGCCACCAGCGATGGGGTTGCGACCTTAGCTTACACCGGGGAGCTGTTTTTT. The chain is built from TRBV15 and TRBJ2-2; D not certain. Germline V lookup: CDR1 LNHNV, CDR2 YYDKDF (reference sequence). Deletions cut 5 bases from V and 3 bases from J, with 22 bases between. This CDR3 spans 18 amino acids.

There are many counts of this clonotype. The chain links TRBV21-1 to TRBJ2-7; TRBD1 is taken as the D call from the table, unchecked against the DNA. TRBV21-1 is deemed a pseudogene. This CDR3 comprises 15 residues. In DNA form, the CDR3 reads TGTGCCAGCTTCCGACAGATTCATCCATACTACGAGCAGTACTTC. This encodes CASFRQIHPYYEQYF.

Comments on this clonotype: A single base separates this from a much larger clone, so it may be a read error. The CDR3 nucleotides are TGTGTCACCAGAGCCGGGACTAGCGGGAAGGTAACGCTAGATACGCAGTATTTT. It translates to CVTRAGTSGKVTLDTQYF. This chain joins TRBV15 and TRBJ2-3, with 13 bases aligning to TRBD2. This CDR3 spans 18 amino acids. The germline gives CDR1 LNHNV, CDR2 YYDKDF (reference sequence).

This clonotype was seen ten or more times. This chain joins TRBV7-3 and TRBJ2-2; tentatively, D is TRBD1 or TRBD2 (5 bases each). V lost 5 bases and J 8 bases, leaving 18 bases between the germline ends. CDR1 and CDR2 from the germline V gene are SGHTA and FQGTGA. This CDR3 region has 15 residues. The chain's CDR3 is CASSETGTLNGELFF. CDR3 in DNA: TGTGCCAGCAGCGAAACCGGGACCCTCAATGGGGAGCTGTTTTTT.

The chain joins TRBV14 to TRBJ2-1, with a weak D call TRBD2 (5 bases). V lost 1 base and J 9 bases, leaving 10 bases between the germline ends. This CDR3 is built from 13 residues. Germline V CDR1 and CDR2: SGHDN, FVKESK. The CDR3 spells CASSQVYGGEQFF. CDR3 nucleotide sequence: TGTGCCAGCAGCCAAGTGTATGGAGGTGAGCAGTTCTTC.

This clonotype was seen many times. This chain links TRBV6-5 with TRBJ2-2; the match to TRBD1 covers 8 bases. The CDR3 totals 15 residues. J lost 9 bases, V lost 6 bases, and 12 bases had no gene match. Germline V gene sequence: CDR1 MNHEY, CDR2 SVGAGI. The CDR3 spells CASSPGDRLHRELFF. In DNA, the CDR3 is TGTGCCAGCAGCCCTGGGGACAGGCTACACAGGGAGCTGTTTTTT.

This clonotype appeared many times. The rearrangement links TRBV28 to TRBJ1-2; D unresolved. Germline V CDR1 and CDR2: MDHEN, SYDVKM. The CDR3 has 12 amino acids. V was shortened by 11 bases and J by 0 bases, with 10 bases between the two germline ends. As DNA, the CDR3 is TGTGCCTCCAAACCAGCTAACTATGGCTACACCTTC. Protein sequence: CASKPANYGYTF.

Concerning this clonotype: A single base separates this from a much larger clone, so it may be a read error. The chain couples TRBV7-6 to TRBJ1-2; D might be TRBD1 (6 bases). CDR3 length: 13 amino acids. From germline, CDR1 is SGHVS and CDR2 FNYEAQ. CDR3: CANSLVQGYGYTF. CDR3 DNA: TGTGCCAACAGCTTAGTACAGGGCTATGGCTACACCTTC.

This clonotype was recorded at least ten times. CDR3 sequence reads: CASSLETGIDQPQHF. The CDR3 bases are TGCGCCAGCAGCTTGGAGACAGGGATAGATCAGCCCCAGCATTTT. The chain uses TRBV5-1 and TRBJ1-5, with 7 bases lining up with TRBD1. Germline-derived CDR1 and CDR2 are SGHRS and YFSETQ. V lost 0 bases to trimming and J lost 5 bases; unmatched junction nucleotides: 5. CDR3 length: 15 residues.

This clonotype was counted many times. The V call is TRBV10-3, the J call TRBJ2-7; 14 nucleotides match TRBD2. Germline V lookup: CDR1 ENHRY, CDR2 SYGVKD. Trimming cost V 8 bases and J 3 bases; bases outside gene matches: 0. The CDR3 is 13 amino acids. CDR3 DNA sequence: TGTGCCATCGGACTAGCGGGGGGCTACGAGCAGTACTTC. Translation: CAIGLAGGYEQYF.

This clonotype was found many times. The CDR3 DNA follows: TGTGCCATCAACCCCGGTCAGGGGACGGGCGAGCAGTACTTC. Translation gives CAINPGQGTGEQYF. V usage is TRBV10-3 and J usage is TRBJ2-7; maybe TRBD1 (6 bases). There are 14 residues in the CDR3. The germline V and J ends were trimmed by 7 bases and 6 bases, with 19 bases remaining between them. Germline V gene data show CDR1 as ENHRY and CDR2 as SYGVKD.

This clonotype has at least ten counts. The gene calls are TRBV30 and TRBJ1-5; tentatively, D is TRBD1 (6 bases). V was clipped by 1 base and J by 6 bases, with 10 bases between them. The CDR3 runs 13 residues. Germline CDR1 and CDR2: GTSNPN and SVGIG (reference sequence). DNA of the CDR3: TGTGCCTGGAGTGAACAGGGACCTCAGCCCCAGCATTTT. Translating gives CAWSEQGPQPQHF.

This clonotype was counted ten times or more. The chain recombines TRBV30 with TRBJ1-1; TRBD1 is a possible D gene (5 bases). Germline loops: CDR1 GTSNPN, CDR2 SVGIG (reference sequence). This CDR3 contains 11 residues. Trimming left V 5 bases short and J 3 bases short, with 7 bases between. CDR3 in DNA: TGTGCCTGGGGGGGGTACACTGAAGCTTTCTTT. Amino acid sequence: CAWGGYTEAFF.

This clonotype has a count of ten or more. The genes are TRBV15 and TRBJ2-7; 9 nucleotides agree with TRBD2. The V gene end was trimmed by 1 base and the J gene end by 6 bases; junction bases not matched to a gene: 4. The germline V gene encodes CDR1 LNHNV and CDR2 YYDKDF (reference sequence). The CDR3 runs 14 residues. CDR3 coding DNA: TGTGCCACCAGCAGAGGGGGACTAGCTGTCGAGCAGTACTTC. This sequence encodes CATSRGGLAVEQYF.

This clonotype was seen ten or more times. The J gene is TRBJ1-2, the V gene TRBV7-9, with 7 bases that match TRBD1. Germline CDR1 SEHNR, CDR2 FQNEAQ (reference sequence). There are 14 residues in the CDR3. With 5 bases clipped from V and 8 bases from J, the junction kept 11 bases outside the gene matches. The CDR3 loop reads CASSVGTVSRGYTF. CDR3 nucleotides: TGTGCCAGCAGCGTGGGGACAGTCAGCAGGGGCTACACCTTC.